This T cell receptor beta chain appears in the sequencing data of a study of cytomegalovirus exposure and HLA in healthy donors (dated by TCRdb to 2016 to 2017). For context, the study as a whole: According to an earlier analysis of several hundred of the donors, about 179 million T cells yielded roughly 100 million unique TCR beta sequences and about 300 Gb of sequence data. An early release that covered fewer than 800 HLA-typed donors contained around 330 gigabases of sequencing data and tens of millions of unique TCR sequences. Of the roughly 400 genotyped donors, roughly 80% fell in the genetic ancestry cluster associated with self-reported Caucasian donors. The aim of the study was to test whether cataloging public T cell receptors could identify signatures of past pathogen exposure. Using immunosequencing, the study profiled T cell repertoires from fewer than 700 subjects and related those repertoires to cytomegalovirus serostatus. A separate validation cohort of 100 to 150 different subjects was used in addition to the roughly 720-subject first cohort. To predict cytomegalovirus infection status, the study combined high-throughput TCR immunosequencing, statistical association of individual TCRs with disease status, and machine learning. A later analysis re-analyzed previously published TCR beta repertoires from 660 or so donors and added high-resolution HLA genotyping to study TCR occurrence patterns. Rather than drawing on any new phenotypic data, the later analysis identified candidate immune exposures from TCR beta sequences and the way those sequences occurred across donors. An earlier analysis of approximately 500 of the donors applied high-throughput TCR beta sequencing to assess whether each TCR beta V gene segment acted as functional or pseudogenic. Donor age, sex, ethnicity and CMV serostatus were compiled alongside the repertoire data. A later genetic analysis used genome-wide SNP genotypes for about 65% of the roughly 700 donors, treating that subset as a discovery cohort. Every discovery cohort repertoire had been produced on one sequencing platform. HLA typing covered class I and class II loci at four-digit resolution. The number of donors typed differed by locus, with about 629-630 for A, B, C, DRB1 and DQB1, roughly 550 for DQA1, approximately 580 for DPA1, and 400 to 490 for DPB1. About five DR-DQ haplotypes were treated as single units for association and clustering because of strong linkage in the cohort. Among roughly 400 genotyped donors of the cohort, an average of about 240,000 unique TCR beta nucleotide sequences were sequenced per donor, roughly 20% of them non-productive.

Receptors were amplified or captured by the immunoSEQ multiplex PCR assay. For the multiplex PCR, a mixture combining 60 forward primers for TCR Vbeta segments and 13 reverse primers for TCR Jbeta segments was used. The CDR3 region of rearranged TCR beta genes was amplified from genomic DNA with a multiplex PCR assay. On the Illumina HiSeq System, the amplified TCR beta libraries were sequenced as 87-base-pair reads. The source study handled its data this way. Across the 600 to 700 repertoires, a later analysis counted 75 million to 90 million unique TCR beta chains, around 11 million of which were shared by at least two donors. To remove PCR and sequencing errors, raw reads were error-corrected and collapsed into unique sequences using a nearest-neighbor algorithm that merged closely related sequences. Alignment of CDR3 sequences to IMGT reference sequences was used to assign V, D and J gene segments. For a sequence to be retained, a match of at least six nucleotides to both a V gene segment and a J gene segment was required. Rearrangements were classified as productive when the CDR3 lacked stop codons and remained in frame with V and J, and all other rearrangements were classified as non-productive. CDR3 was defined by IMGT convention, running from the second conserved V-encoded cysteine to the conserved J-encoded phenylalanine. The earlier analysis of 550 to 650 of the donors excluded any sequence lacking an unambiguous match to a single V gene segment. In an earlier analysis of approximately 590 of the donors, V segments were called functional above 56.7% productive rearrangements and were called segregating when the between-donor standard deviation exceeded 5%. A statistical classification framework was built to diagnose cytomegalovirus status from the catalog of TCR beta chain sequences. V and J gene assignment, in a later analysis, came from comparing TCR nucleotide sequences with IMGT/GENE-DB human TR gene sequences. The TCRdist pipeline was used in a later analysis to assign CDR3 sequences and most-parsimonious VDJ recombination scenarios. In a later analysis, each TCR beta chain was defined by its CDR3 amino acid sequence together with its V-gene family, and reads lacking a unique V-gene family were excluded. In a later analysis, a few hundred highly shared, low-generation-probability nucleotide sequences were removed to address suspected cross-contamination and a sequencing artifact. For each public chain, a later analysis derived a clonal expansion index from normalized ranks of inferred template counts within each repertoire. A later analysis computed generation probabilities with a VDJ recombination model fitted to out-of-frame rearrangements, and checked the results against IGoR. Hypergeometric tests were used in a later analysis to score TCR-TCR, TCR-HLA and TCR-CMV co-occurrence, with a repertoire-size bias correction applied to the TCR pairs. A later analysis estimated false discovery rates by permuting HLA or CMV assignments 20 times. In a later analysis, co-occurring TCRs were grouped using DBSCAN, with TCRdist sequence similarity added in when clustering inside HLA-allele-positive subsets. Repertoires with fewer than 30,000 or more than 120,000 public chains, plus five repertoires with anomalous nucleotide sharing, were excluded from co-occurrence clustering. TCRdb took over this immuneACCESS table, retaining in-frame rearrangements with V and J assigned. Such tables are incomplete; in checked studies, under half of the missing clones stem from an unresolved V gene, and the remainder is unexplained. That table gives V, J and clone size, and the DNA gave D and trimming. In this sample the table shows over 120,000 clones, around 67% of which occur a single time. The top ten clonotypes cover more than 3.5% of the sample.

The cohort comprised more than 550 healthy bone marrow donors. All cohort members were sampled while nominally healthy, although unrecorded immune exposures were likely present. The donor tested CMV seropositive and was one of the 289 seropositive cohort members. A peripheral blood sample was provided by each donor, and peripheral blood mononuclear cells were used for TCR beta sequencing. Genomic DNA was extracted from the blood cell samples with the Qiagen DNeasy Blood Extraction Kit. This clone has a handful of counts. Its antigen is unknown. One base away there is no much larger clone; base qualities are not given. Broader findings and caveats from the paper: Because counts were too low, 15 to 20 rarely observed V segments, including chromosome 9 orphons, were excluded from the earlier analysis of 587 of the donors. In a later analysis, several top co-occurrence clusters were reported to appear linked to parvovirus B19, influenza, CMV and Epstein-Barr virus. The classifier was reported to diagnose cytomegalovirus status with high specificity and sensitivity in both the original and validation cohorts. Immune exposure information for the cohort was limited to CMV serostatus. V-gene and J-gene trimming of TCR beta chains was associated with a missense DCLRE1C variant in a later genetic analysis, and the association was replicated in an independent cohort. In an earlier analysis of 587 of the donors, most TCR beta V segments appeared in productive rearrangements about 87% or about 30% of the time, broadly matching IMGT annotations. The study gave a list of 150 to 200 TCR beta chains associated with cytomegalovirus. A further reported finding was that TCR beta sequences accurately predicted the HLA-A and HLA-B alleles for most subjects in the first cohort. A cluster of highly shared sequence variants was judged likely to represent a technical artifact of the sequencing pipeline. Correlated functional status among segregating V segments might be attributable to linkage disequilibrium, but an unknown experimental factor could not be ruled out. Most CMV-associated TCR beta chains appeared to be HLA-restricted in a later analysis, and the HLA associations seemed to be driven largely by CMV exposure. Roughly uniform sequencing depth across donors was assumed in presence/absence analyses, although this assumption may not hold. In a later genetic analysis, fewer N-insertions in productive TCRs were reported among donors in an Asian-associated ancestry cluster than the approximately 670-donor mean. Three of the identified cytomegalovirus-associated TCR beta chains were confirmed in vitro to be specific for cytomegalovirus antigens. While some public TCRs were present in many individuals, most TCR sequences turned up only very rarely across donors. In a later analysis, TCR association rates were found to vary across HLA loci, with the most associated TCRs seen for DRB1 alleles and the fewest for HLA-C alleles. Because HLA typing was unavailable for some donors at each locus, only the typed subset was used in association tests. When HLA alleles, especially DR and DQ, strongly co-occurred, attributing TCR associations to individual alleles was difficult. The cohort was sequenced for TCR beta chains only, and without alpha or paired-chain data the features that could be detected were limited. At a false discovery rate of 0.05, a later analysis linked roughly 17,000 TCR beta sequences to specific HLA alleles. According to the authors, the approach could potentially be generalized to other disease states and immunological phenotypes. A later analysis found that HLA-associated TCR beta chains were more clonally expanded and had lower generation probabilities than equally common non-associated chains.

The clonotype originates from a man between 18 and 29 years old in good health and CMV-seropositive. The specimen was PBMCs.

The CDR3 loop reads CAISETSGRAGADTQYF. The nucleotides read TGTGCCATCAGTGAGACTAGCGGGAGGGCCGGAGCAGATACGCAGTATTTT. The chain is assembled from TRBV10-3 and TRBJ2-3, with 13 central nucleotides matching TRBD2. The cysteine opens and the phenylalanine closes a CDR3 of 17 amino acids. Just the 51-base CDR3 DNA is kept, in frame starting at base 1. V has 2 bases trimmed and J has 4 bases trimmed; junction bases matching no gene number 6. CDR1 and CDR2, looked up from the germline V gene, are ENHRY and SYGVKD.